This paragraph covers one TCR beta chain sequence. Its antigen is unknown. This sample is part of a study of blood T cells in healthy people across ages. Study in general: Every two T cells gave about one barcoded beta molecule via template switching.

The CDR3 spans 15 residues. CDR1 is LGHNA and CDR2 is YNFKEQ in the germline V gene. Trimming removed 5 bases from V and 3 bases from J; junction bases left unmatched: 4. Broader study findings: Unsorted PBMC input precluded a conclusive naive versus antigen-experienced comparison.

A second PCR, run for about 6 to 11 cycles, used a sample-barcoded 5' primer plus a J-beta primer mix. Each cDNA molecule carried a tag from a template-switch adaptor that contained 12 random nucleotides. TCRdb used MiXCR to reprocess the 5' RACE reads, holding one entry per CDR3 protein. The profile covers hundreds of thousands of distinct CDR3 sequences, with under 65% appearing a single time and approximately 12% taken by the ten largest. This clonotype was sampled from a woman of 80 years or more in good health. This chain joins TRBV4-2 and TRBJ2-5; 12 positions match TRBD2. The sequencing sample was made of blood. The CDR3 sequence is CASSSRTSGKETQYF. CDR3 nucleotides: TGTGCCAGCAGCTCACGGACTAGCGGGAAAGAGACCCAGTACTTC.